The 15 T cell receptor beta chains given below trace back to one sample, sequenced in a study of T-cell memory formation after mild COVID-19. TCRdb used MiXCR to reprocess the 5' RACE reads, holding one entry per CDR3 protein. This sample has about 130,000 distinct CDR3 sequences, with about 5.9% found just once. Input material: PBMCs or a T cell subset sorted from them (not recorded which). The origin of the receptors is an adult woman who had mild COVID-19 (a few samples of this study predate the infection). Cell type and time point are not known.

This clonotype was seen a handful of times. J is TRBJ2-2 and V is TRBV3-1, with 9 bases identical to TRBD1. The CDR3 has 16 residues. The V gene's germline CDR1 is LGHDT and CDR2 YNNKEL (reference sequence). V lost 3 bases to trimming and J lost 2 bases; unmatched junction nucleotides: 4. The CDR3 sequence: CASSHSTGGNTGELFF. The CDR3, as DNA: TGTGCCAGCAGCCACTCGACAGGGGGTAACACCGGGGAGCTGTTTTTT. Drawing the rest from reference TRBV3-1 and TRBJ2-2, the complete variable domain is DTAVSQTPKYLVTQMGNDKSIKCEQNLGHDTMYWYKQDSKKFLKIMFSYNNKELIINETVPNRFSPKSPDKAHLNLHINSLELGDSAVYFCASSHSTGGNTGELFFGEGSRLTVL.

This clonotype was observed a handful of times. The chain employs TRBV5-1 and TRBJ2-7, with 9 positions matching TRBD1. Germline values: CDR1 SGHRS, CDR2 YFSETQ. V was clipped by 3 bases and J by 3 bases; unmatched bases: 10. CDR3 length: 16 residues. The CDR3 DNA reads TGCGCCAGCAGCTACGAATCTGGACAGGGGTTCTACGAGCAGTACTTC. Its translation is CASSYESGQGFYEQYF.

In its sample, this clonotype was seen many times. The V gene is TRBV5-1, the J gene TRBJ2-1; 7 bases line up with TRBD2. Unmatched junction bases numbered 1, after V lost 0 bases and J lost 1 base. The CDR3 runs 15 residues. Germline CDR1 SGHRS, CDR2 YFSETQ. The CDR3 DNA is TGCGCCAGCAGCTTGGAAGCGGGGTCCTACAATGAGCAGTTCTTC. Translating gives CASSLEAGSYNEQFF.

This clonotype was seen at least ten times. The gene calls are TRBV6-5 and TRBJ2-7; either TRBD1 or TRBD2 may supply D (5 bases each). Germline CDR1 is MNHEY and CDR2 is SVGAGI. Between the trimmed V and J ends, which lost 2 bases and 2 bases, there was a span of 10 bases. CDR3 length: 14 residues. The chain's CDR3 is CASSYLLGAYEQYF. DNA for the CDR3: TGTGCCAGCAGTTACCTCCTGGGGGCCTACGAGCAGTACTTC.

This clonotype was seen more than once but under ten times. The rearrangement uses TRBV20-1 and TRBJ2-5; D call uncertain. The germline V gene has CDR1 DFQATT and CDR2 SNEGSKA (reference sequence). The ends were cut back, 1 base at V and 2 bases at J, with 5 bases in the middle. The CDR3 consists of 12 residues. CDR3 in amino acids: CSARGAQETQYF. CDR3 nucleotides: TGCAGTGCTAGAGGGGCGCAAGAGACCCAGTACTTC.

A few counts support this clonotype. The chain employs TRBV2 and TRBJ2-2; TRBD2 matches at 11 bases. After removal of 6 bases from V and 5 bases from J, the junction contained 8 bases not matched to a gene. The germline gives CDR1 SNHLY, CDR2 FYNNEI. The CDR3 consists of 16 residues. CDR3 coding DNA: TGTGCCAGCAGCGCACTAGCGGGAGATTATACCGGGGAGCTGTTTTTT. Amino acid sequence: CASSALAGDYTGELFF.

The V gene is TRBV4-3, the J gene TRBJ1-2, with D unclear. CDR1 is LGHNA, CDR2 YSLEER, per germline. The V end was cut by 1 base, the J end by 0 bases, with 6 bases between. This CDR3 has 14 residues. The CDR3 sequence is CASSQALTNYGYTF. In DNA, the CDR3 is TGCGCCAGCAGCCAAGCCTTAACTAACTATGGCTACACCTTC.

This clonotype showed up many times. J is TRBJ2-5 and V is TRBV7-2; tentatively, D is TRBD2 (6 bases). Trimming shortened V by 1 base and J by 8 bases, and 26 bases separated the two germline ends. CDR1 and CDR2 from the germline V gene are SGHTA and FQGNSA. The CDR3 is made up of 18 amino acids. The chain's CDR3 is CASSLGPPGVWVPLTQYF. Here the CDR3 DNA reads TGTGCCAGCAGCTTAGGGCCCCCGGGAGTCTGGGTTCCTCTAACCCAGTACTTC.

This clonotype turned up a few times. The J gene is TRBJ2-7, the V gene TRBV5-6; TRBD2 matches at 7 bases. CDR1 is SGHDT and CDR2 is YYEEEE in the germline V gene. The CDR3 loop spans 13 amino acids. The J segment lost 5 bases and the V segment lost 4 bases, leaving 6 bases of the junction unmatched. CDR3 in DNA: TGTGCCAGCAGCCCCCGGGCGGGAGACGAGCAGTACTTC. Translating it yields CASSPRAGDEQYF.

This clonotype was seen a handful of times. The V and J genes are TRBV5-1 and TRBJ2-1, with 8 nucleotides matching TRBD2. The CDR3 contains 14 residues. V trimming: 0 bases; J trimming: 9 bases; junction bases outside the gene matches: 5. The germline gives CDR1 SGHRS, CDR2 YFSETQ. DNA of the CDR3: TGCGCCAGCAGCTTGGGGACAACTAGCGGTGAGCAGTTCTTC. This sequence encodes CASSLGTTSGEQFF.

In this sample, this clonotype turned up many times. The chain combines TRBV7-3 with TRBJ2-2; TRBD1 might be the D (6 bases). Trimming took off 6 bases at V and 0 bases at J, with 14 bases between the two ends. Germline CDR1 reads SGHTA; CDR2 reads FQGTGA. The CDR3 is 16 amino acids. The CDR3 region is CASSGQPLSNTGELFF. The CDR3 bases are TGTGCCAGCAGTGGACAGCCCCTGTCGAACACCGGGGAGCTGTTTTTT.

This clonotype has only a few counts. The J gene is TRBJ1-1, the V gene TRBV6-5; a possible D gene is TRBD1 (6 bases). The CDR3 is 14 amino acids. The V and J ends lost 6 bases and 0 bases respectively, with 11 bases between them. Germline V lookup: CDR1 MNHEY, CDR2 SVGAGI. The DNA for the CDR3 is TGTGCCAGCAGGACTCAGGGGATGAACACTGAAGCTTTCTTT. The encoded protein is CASRTQGMNTEAFF.

This clonotype was found a few times. CDR3 protein: CASSIGQGEQYF. The DNA of the CDR3 is TGTGCCAGTAGTATAGGACAGGGCGAGCAGTACTTC. V and J are TRBV19 and TRBJ2-7, with 7 bases identical to TRBD1. The V gene end was trimmed by 1 base and the J gene end by 6 bases; junction bases not matched to a gene: 0. The CDR3 is made up of 12 amino acids. Per the germline V gene, CDR1 is LNHDA and CDR2 is SQIVND (reference sequence).

J is TRBJ1-5 and V is TRBV4-1; possible D gene TRBD1, 5 bases. Looked up from germline, CDR1 is MGHRA and CDR2 is YSYEKL. The CDR3 extends over 15 amino acids. The germline V and J ends were trimmed by 1 base and 7 bases, with 14 bases remaining between them. CDR3 amino acids: CASSQVYLGDQPQHF. CDR3 coding DNA: TGCGCCAGCAGCCAAGTGTACCTAGGGGACCAGCCCCAGCATTTT.

This clonotype has more than one count but fewer than ten. This chain links TRBV28 with TRBJ2-3; D remains unclear. The CDR3 contains 15 residues. Germline V lookup: CDR1 MDHEN, CDR2 SYDVKM. V lost 10 bases and J lost 3, with 20 bases in between. For the CDR3, the DNA is TGTGCCACCCAGGTCTATCCCGGCGGTACAGATACGCAGTATTTT. Translated, it gives CATQVYPGGTDTQYF.